The 14 T cell receptor beta chains given below trace back to one sample, sequenced in a study of shared clonotypes between healthy human individuals. Only in-frame clones appear in the TCRdb table, and some are missing; sequencing was by immunoSEQ multiplex PCR. Found here are 1 million to 1.3 million clones, approximately 80% of them singletons; the top ten hold roughly 0.55%. Sequences were obtained from memory CD4+ T cells from PBMCs. The subset denotes: CD45RA-negative fraction. Receptors were obtained from a man between 18 and 35 years old in good health. Some clones in this sample may be carry-over from other donors' samples.

This clone was seen repeatedly, ten times or more. This sample also contains other DNA sequences that code for the same CDR3. This rearrangement joins TRBV7-3 to TRBJ2-2; D uncertain. The CDR3 totals 14 residues. Germline-derived CDR1 and CDR2 are SGHTA and FQGTGA. Trimming removed 5 bases from V and 6 bases from J, with 13 bases in between. CDR3 region: CASSTYPLAGELFF. CDR3 sequence (DNA): TGTGCCAGCAGCACGTACCCACTGGCCGGGGAGCTGTTTTTT.

As to this clone: The same CDR3 can be traced to other DNA sequences in this sample. The V gene is TRBV9, the J gene TRBJ2-3; D call uncertain. Looked up from germline, CDR1 is SGDLS and CDR2 is YYNGEE. The ends were cut back, 4 bases at V and 0 bases at J, with 9 bases in the middle. CDR3 length equals 14 residues. CDR3 nucleotides: TGTGCCAGCAGCCCCTCGGGTAGCACAGATACGCAGTATTTT. It translates to CASSPSGSTDTQYF.

The rearrangement joins TRBV15 to TRBJ2-3, with no clear D. This CDR3 contains 12 residues. Trimming pared 4 bases from V and 2 bases from J, leaving 4 bases between. Germline loops: CDR1 LNHNV, CDR2 YYDKDF (reference sequence). CDR3 residues: CATSTVTDTQYF. In nucleotides, the CDR3 is TGTGCCACCAGCACAGTCACAGATACGCAGTATTTT. The full variable domain, with the rest looked up from reference TRBV15 and TRBJ2-3, is DAMVIQNPRYQVTQFGKPVTLSCSQTLNHNVMYWYQQKSSQAPKLLFHYYDKDFNNEADTPDNFQSRRPNTSFCFLDIRSPGLGDTAMYLCATSTVTDTQYFGPGTRLTVL.

Comment on this clone: Only one base separates this from a far larger clonotype, so it likely reflects a read error. Other DNA sequences in this sample translate to the same CDR3. The V and J genes are TRBV9 and TRBJ1-1, with 7 bases identical to TRBD1. Germline V gene lookup returns CDR1 SGDLS and CDR2 YYNGEE. The CDR3 runs to 14 residues. J gave up 3 bases and V 4 bases, and 6 bases lay outside the gene matches. This chain's CDR3 is CASSPHRGHTEAFF. The CDR3 DNA reads TGTGCCAGCAGCCCCCACAGGGGACACACTGAAGCTTTCTTT. Together with reference TRBV9 and TRBJ1-1, the CDR3 gives the full variable domain: DSGVTQTPKHLITATGQRVTLRCSPRSGDLSVYWYQQSLDQGLQFLIQYYNGEERAKGNILERFSAQQFPDLHSELNLSSLELGDSALYFCASSPHRGHTEAFFGQGTRLTVV.

The chain carries TRBV28 and TRBJ2-5, with D perhaps matching TRBD1 (6 bases). Germline-derived CDR1 and CDR2 are MDHEN and SYDVKM. The V and J ends lost 3 bases and 10 bases respectively, with 18 bases between them. The CDR3 is made up of 14 amino acids. Here the CDR3 DNA reads TGTGCCAGCAGTTTGGCAGGGGCCCGGGTGGACCAGTACTTC. Its protein product is CASSLAGARVDQYF.

The rearrangement uses TRBV5-1 and TRBJ2-1, with no clear D. Per the germline V gene, CDR1 is SGHRS and CDR2 is YFSETQ. Trimming cost V 0 bases and J 4 bases, with 14 bases left between them. The CDR3 has 16 residues. CDR3 region: CASSLAPPGPYNEQFF. Written as DNA, the CDR3 is TGCGCCAGCAGCTTGGCTCCCCCCGGCCCTTACAATGAGCAGTTCTTC.

The chain employs TRBV7-2 and TRBJ2-1; 11 bases agree with TRBD2. Germline trimming cut 4 bases from V and 6 bases from J; bases unmatched to any gene: 8. The CDR3 has 16 amino acids. CDR1 SGHTA and CDR2 FQGNSA come from the germline V gene. The CDR3 sequence: CASSSSGTSGTNEQFF. CDR3 DNA: TGTGCCAGCAGCTCCTCCGGGACTAGCGGCACCAATGAGCAGTTCTTC.

This chain joins TRBV6-5 and TRBJ1-1; 11 bases are shared with TRBD1. Unmatched junction bases numbered 8, after V lost 5 bases and J lost 12 bases. The CDR3 is made up of 13 amino acids. Germline CDR1 reads MNHEY; CDR2 reads SVGAGI. The CDR3 spells CASSPRTGGETFF. CDR3 bases: TGTGCCAGCAGTCCCCGGACAGGGGGCGAAACTTTCTTT.

This chain uses TRBV9 with TRBJ2-6, with D hard to call. CDR3 length: 13 amino acids. Germline V gene sequence: CDR1 SGDLS, CDR2 YYNGEE. Trimming removed 4 bases from V and 8 bases from J, with 10 bases in between. Written as DNA, the CDR3 is TGTGCCAGCAGCCCCTGGGCCACCAACGTCCTGACTTTC. It is translated as CASSPWATNVLTF.

The chain employs TRBV11-2 and TRBJ2-1; 10 nucleotides match TRBD2. Germline CDR1 and CDR2: SGHAT and FQNNGV. J was trimmed by 0 bases and V by 1 base; bases with no gene match: 6. This CDR3 has 18 residues. The CDR3 loop reads CASSLGLAGVHSYNEQFF. The CDR3 DNA sequence: TGTGCCAGCAGCTTAGGGCTAGCGGGAGTTCACTCCTACAATGAGCAGTTCTTC.

CDR3 sequence reads: CATRGRVNTDTQYF. CDR3 coding DNA: TGTGCCACCAGGGGACGTGTTAACACAGATACGCAGTATTTT. The chain uses TRBV15 and TRBJ2-3; D is tentatively TRBD1 or TRBD2 (5 bases each). Germline-derived CDR1 and CDR2 are LNHNV and YYDKDF (reference sequence). The CDR3 runs 14 residues. The V and J ends lost 6 bases and 2 bases respectively, with 12 bases between them.

This clone was observed a few times. The rearrangement uses TRBV5-6 and TRBJ2-4, with D possibly called TRBD1 or TRBD2 (5 bases each). V lost 4 bases, J lost 6 bases, and 14 bases lay in between. Germline V gives CDR1 SGHDT, CDR2 YYEEEE. The CDR3 contains 14 residues. For the CDR3, the DNA is TGTGCCAGCAGCCCAAGGGACCGAGGAAACATTCAGTACTTC. Its protein is CASSPRDRGNIQYF.

V and J are TRBV5-6 and TRBJ1-2; the D gene is possibly TRBD1 (6 bases). CDR3 size: 13 residues. Trimming took 4 bases from V and 4 from J, leaving 11 bases between them. Per germline, CDR1 SGHDT and CDR2 YYEEEE. The CDR3 DNA follows: TGTGCCAGCAGCCCAAACAGGGCCTATGGCTACACCTTC. This translates into CASSPNRAYGYTF.

This chain connects TRBV15 to TRBJ2-7; D gene unclear. Deletions cut 4 bases from V and 5 bases from J, with 9 bases between. The CDR3 runs to 12 residues. Germline lookup yields CDR1 LNHNV and CDR2 YYDKDF (reference sequence). The CDR3 DNA sequence: TGTGCCACCAGCATGTCTAGGGACGAGCAGTACTTC. Protein sequence: CATSMSRDEQYF.